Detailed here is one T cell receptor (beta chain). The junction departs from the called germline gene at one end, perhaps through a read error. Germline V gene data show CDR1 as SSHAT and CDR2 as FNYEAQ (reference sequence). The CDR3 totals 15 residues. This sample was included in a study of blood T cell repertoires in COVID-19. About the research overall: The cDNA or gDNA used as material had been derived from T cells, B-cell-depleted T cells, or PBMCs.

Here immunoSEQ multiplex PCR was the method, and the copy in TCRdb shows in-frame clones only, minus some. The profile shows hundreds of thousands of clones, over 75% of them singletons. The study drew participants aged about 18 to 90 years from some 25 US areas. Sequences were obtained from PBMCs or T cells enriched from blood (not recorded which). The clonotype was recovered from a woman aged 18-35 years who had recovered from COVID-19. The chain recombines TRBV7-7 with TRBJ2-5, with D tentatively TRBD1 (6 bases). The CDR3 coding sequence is TGTGCTAGCAGCTTAGCGCCGGACAGTCAAGAGACCCAGTACTTC. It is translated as CASSLAPDSQETQYF.